This T cell receptor beta chain was recovered during a study of tumor and adjacent non-tumor tissue in lung cancer. Overall study context: On average, productive TCRbeta reads reached about 4.17 million per sample. Regarding the study as a whole: TCR diversity was significantly greater in tumor than normal lung tissue. Higher tumor TCR diversity was associated with shorter survival. Normal lung showed higher cumulative top 100 clone frequency than tumor.

The template was RNA from unsorted bulk tissue. A modified ARM-PCR protocol with three rounds of nested PCR amplified TCRbeta. TCRdb reprocessed the multiplex PCR reads with MiXCR, giving one entry per CDR3 protein. The sample yields about 78,000 distinct CDR3 sequences, 75% to 90% seen once. In germline, CDR1 is MNHEY, CDR2 SVGAGI. The CDR3 length is 19 residues. As concerns this clonotype: Its antigen is undetermined. The junction shows a germline mismatch at one end, possibly a read error.

The chain couples TRBV6-5 to TRBJ2-6; 7 bases match TRBD1. This clonotype was sampled from a woman in her 50s with non-small cell lung cancer. The specimen sequenced was lung tumor tissue. The CDR3 nucleotides read TGTGCCAGCAATCCAGGACCCGGGACAGTGGGTTCTGGGGCCAACATCCTGACTTTC. It encodes CASNPGPGTVGSGANILTF.